This T cell receptor (beta chain) was profiled in a study of shared clonotypes between healthy human individuals. Background on the study: With ages of 18 to 49, the donors were a couple of women and three men.

The data were produced by immunoSEQ multiplex PCR, yet TCRdb's version contains in-frame clones alone and is incomplete. Of roughly 2,000,000 clones in the sample, about 95% were seen once. The naive CD8 population came from CD45RO-negative cells selected for CCR7, without terminally differentiated effector memory CD45RA+ cells. CDR3 length equals 16 residues. V lost 2 bases and J lost 6; bases outside the gene matches: 3. From germline, CDR1 is MNHEY and CDR2 SVGAGI. The sample taken for sequencing was naive CD8+ T cells sorted from blood. This receptor was obtained from a man younger than 35 in good health. The rearrangement links TRBV6-5 to TRBJ2-2, with 13 bases that match TRBD2. This CDR3 is CASSYGLAGEAGELFF. The CDR3 DNA sequence: TGTGCCAGCAGTTACGGACTAGCGGGAGAAGCCGGGGAGCTGTTTTTT.